This T cell receptor beta chain was captured by sequencing in a study of cytomegalovirus exposure and HLA in healthy donors (dated by TCRdb to the late 2010s). For the wider study: An earlier analysis of several hundred of the donors reported 250 to 350 Gb of sequence data and some 100 million unique TCR beta sequences from about 200 million T cells. An early release covering about 600 HLA-typed donors comprised about 310 gigabases of sequencing data and tens of millions of unique TCR sequences. Of the 300 to 500 genotyped donors, roughly 80% were placed in the genetic ancestry cluster associated with self-reported Caucasian donors. The study aimed to test whether signatures of past pathogen exposure could be identified by cataloging public T cell receptors. The study used immunosequencing to profile the T cell repertoires of approximately 690 subjects and linked those repertoires to cytomegalovirus serostatus. Besides the first cohort of some 670 subjects, a separate validation cohort made up of around 120 different subjects was used. To predict cytomegalovirus infection status, the study combined high-throughput TCR immunosequencing, statistical association of individual TCRs with disease status, and machine learning. A later analysis re-examined previously published TCR beta repertoires from just over 650 donors and added high-resolution HLA genotyping to investigate patterns of TCR occurrence. Rather than using new phenotypic data, the later analysis identified candidate immune exposures from TCR beta sequences and from how often those sequences occurred across donors. An earlier analysis of several hundred of the donors used high-throughput TCR beta sequencing to judge whether each TCR beta V gene segment behaved as functional or pseudogenic. Donor age, sex, ethnicity and CMV serostatus were compiled alongside the repertoire data. In a later genetic analysis, genome-wide SNP genotypes for about 55% of the 666 donors were used, and that subset was treated as a discovery cohort. Every discovery cohort repertoire had been produced on one sequencing platform. Class I and class II HLA loci were covered by the typing at four-digit resolution. The number of typed donors differed by locus: about 620-640 for A, B, C, DRB1 and DQB1; 500 to 550 for DQA1; approximately 600 for DPA1; and around 490 for DPB1. Roughly 5 DR-DQ haplotypes were handled as single units for association and clustering, since linkage in the cohort was strong. Across about 380 genotyped donors of the cohort, an average of about 240,000 unique TCR beta nucleotide sequences per donor were sequenced, and roughly 18% of those sequences were non-productive.

The paper's findings and limits, for the study overall: When HLA alleles, especially DR and DQ, strongly co-occurred, TCR associations were difficult to assign to individual alleles. A later analysis reported that several top co-occurrence clusters appeared linked to parvovirus B19, influenza, CMV and Epstein-Barr virus. In a later analysis, most CMV-associated TCR beta chains were found to appear HLA-restricted, with HLA associations seemingly driven largely by CMV exposure. A further reported finding was that TCR beta sequences accurately predicted the HLA-A and HLA-B alleles for most subjects in the first cohort. While some public TCRs were present in many individuals, most TCR sequences turned up only very rarely across donors. The study listed 150 to 200 TCR beta chains as associated with cytomegalovirus. A later genetic analysis reported fewer N-insertions in productive TCRs among donors in an Asian-associated ancestry cluster than the roughly 690-donor mean. In a later analysis, TCR association rates were found to vary across HLA loci, with the most associated TCRs seen for DRB1 alleles and the fewest for HLA-C alleles. The earlier analysis of some 560 of the donors excluded roughly 17 rarely observed V segments, including chromosome 9 orphons, because counts were too low. Cytomegalovirus status was reported to be diagnosed by the classifier with high specificity and sensitivity in both the original and validation cohorts. Because HLA typing was missing for some donors at each locus, association tests included only the typed subset. The authors suggested that the approach could potentially be generalized to other disease states and immunological phenotypes. In a later analysis, HLA-associated TCR beta chains were found to be more clonally expanded and to have lower generation probabilities than equally common non-associated chains. A later analysis associated 15,000 to 20,000 TCR beta sequences with specific HLA alleles at a false discovery rate of 0.05. The 87-base-pair reads could not distinguish some IMGT-functional V segments, including TRBV6-2 and TRBV6-3, so those segments were excluded. A few of the identified cytomegalovirus-associated TCR beta chains were confirmed in vitro to be specific for cytomegalovirus antigens. An association between a missense DCLRE1C variant and V-gene and J-gene trimming of TCR beta chains was found in a later genetic analysis and replicated in an independent cohort. This cohort had only TCR beta chains sequenced, and the lack of alpha or paired-chain data limited which features could be detected. The only immune exposure information available for the cohort was CMV serostatus. In an earlier analysis of 587 of the donors, most TCR beta V segments were observed in productive rearrangements about 87% or about 30% of the time, broadly matching IMGT annotations. A cluster of highly shared sequence variants was judged likely to represent a technical artifact of the sequencing pipeline. Presence/absence analyses assumed roughly uniform sequencing depth across donors, an assumption that may not hold. Correlated functional status among segregating V segments might be attributable to linkage disequilibrium, but an unknown experimental factor could not be ruled out.

The cohort was made up of 500 to 850 healthy bone marrow donors. All cohort members were sampled while nominally healthy, although unrecorded immune exposures were likely present. The donor was CMV seronegative and was included in the group of 352 seronegative cohort members. A peripheral blood sample was collected from each donor, and TCR beta sequencing was performed on peripheral blood mononuclear cells. The Qiagen DNeasy Blood Extraction Kit was used to extract genomic DNA from the blood cell samples. The count of this clone is one. This receptor's antigen is unknown. Per-base qualities were not stored, and no clone one base away is much larger. From its cysteine to its phenylalanine, the CDR3 spans 13 amino acids. Of the read, only the CDR3 DNA is kept; its 39 bases are in frame from base 1. The CDR1 and CDR2 encoded by the germline V gene are SGHVS and FNYEAQ. Trimming takes 5 bases from V and 5 bases from J, and the germline ends sit 12 bases apart.

Libraries were prepared through the immunoSEQ multiplex PCR assay. The multiplex PCR relied on a mix of 60 forward primers for TCR Vbeta segments and 13 reverse primers for TCR Jbeta segments. Amplification of the CDR3 region of rearranged TCR beta genes was performed with a multiplex PCR assay on genomic DNA. The Illumina HiSeq System was used to sequence the amplified TCR beta libraries as 87-base-pair reads. Turning to the authors' computational methods: A later analysis tallied 75 million to 85 million unique TCR beta chains across the 666 repertoires, and about 12 million of those chains were shared by two or more donors. Raw reads were error-corrected and collapsed into unique sequences by a nearest-neighbor algorithm in which closely related sequences were merged to remove PCR and sequencing errors. Alignment of CDR3 sequences to IMGT reference sequences was used to assign V, D and J gene segments. For a sequence to be retained, at least a six-nucleotide match to both a V gene segment and a J gene segment was required. Rearrangements were called productive when the CDR3 lacked stop codons and stayed in frame with V and J; all others were non-productive. CDR3 was defined by IMGT convention, running from the second conserved V-encoded cysteine to the conserved J-encoded phenylalanine. In an earlier analysis of more than 550 of the donors, sequences lacking an unambiguous match to a single V gene segment were excluded. An earlier analysis of 587 of the donors classified V segments as functional when productive rearrangements were above 56.7% and as segregating when the standard deviation between donors was above 5%. A statistical classification framework was built to diagnose cytomegalovirus status from the catalog of TCR beta chain sequences. V and J gene assignment, in a later analysis, came from comparing TCR nucleotide sequences with IMGT/GENE-DB human TR gene sequences. In a later analysis, CDR3 sequences and most-parsimonious VDJ recombination scenarios were assigned using the TCRdist pipeline. In a later analysis, each TCR beta chain was defined by its CDR3 amino acid sequence together with its V-gene family, and reads without a unique V-gene family were excluded. To address suspected cross-contamination and a sequencing artifact, a later analysis removed approximately 590 highly shared, low-generation-probability nucleotide sequences. In a later analysis, a clonal expansion index was calculated for each public chain from normalized within-repertoire ranks of inferred template counts. A later analysis computed generation probabilities with a VDJ recombination model fitted to out-of-frame rearrangements, and checked the results against IGoR. Hypergeometric tests were used in a later analysis to score TCR-TCR, TCR-HLA and TCR-CMV co-occurrence, with a repertoire-size bias correction applied to the TCR pairs. A later analysis estimated false discovery rates by permuting HLA or CMV assignments 20 times. In a later analysis, co-occurring TCRs were grouped with DBSCAN, and TCRdist sequence similarity was added when clustering was performed within HLA-allele-positive subsets. Repertoires with fewer than 30,000 or more than 120,000 public chains, plus five repertoires with anomalous nucleotide sharing, were excluded from co-occurrence clustering. This is the immuneACCESS table as TCRdb keeps it, with only in-frame sequences that have V and J called. A part of the clones is gone; compared with another copy, unresolved V genes explain less than half, and the rest is unexplained. V, J and clone size were drawn from that table, and D and trimming were deduced from the DNA. The sample contains roughly 150,000 clones, over 80% of them found a single time. Clones ranked in the top ten supply roughly 1.5% of the sample.

The chain is made from TRBV7-6 and TRBJ1-1; TRBD1 could be the D gene, as 5 bases match. The sequenced sample consisted of PBMCs. This TCR was sampled from a woman aged 18-29 years in good health and CMV-seronegative. The DNA reads as follows: TGTGCCAGCAGCGCACTGCAGGGTACTGAAGCTTTCTTT. This sequence encodes CASSALQGTEAFF.